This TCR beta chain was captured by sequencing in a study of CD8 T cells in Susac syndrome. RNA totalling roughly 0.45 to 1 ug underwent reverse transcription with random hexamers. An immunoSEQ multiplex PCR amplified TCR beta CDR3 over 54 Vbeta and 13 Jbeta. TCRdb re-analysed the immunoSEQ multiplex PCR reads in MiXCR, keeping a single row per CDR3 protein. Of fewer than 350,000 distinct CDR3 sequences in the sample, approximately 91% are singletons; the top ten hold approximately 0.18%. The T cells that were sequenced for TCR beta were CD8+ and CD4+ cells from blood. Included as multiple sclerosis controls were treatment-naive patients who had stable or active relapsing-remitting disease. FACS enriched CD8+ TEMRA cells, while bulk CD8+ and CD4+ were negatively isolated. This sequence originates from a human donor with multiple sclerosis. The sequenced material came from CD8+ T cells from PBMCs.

In nucleotides, the CDR3 is TGTGCCATCAGTGAGTCCCCGGCGACCCTCTCTGGAAACACCATATATTTT. Its translation is CAISESPATLSGNTIYF. The V call is TRBV10-3, the J call TRBJ1-3; no clear D gene. The CDR3 is 17 residues long. Germline-derived CDR1 and CDR2 are ENHRY and SYGVKD. Trimming took off 0 bases at V and 0 bases at J, with 12 bases between the two ends.